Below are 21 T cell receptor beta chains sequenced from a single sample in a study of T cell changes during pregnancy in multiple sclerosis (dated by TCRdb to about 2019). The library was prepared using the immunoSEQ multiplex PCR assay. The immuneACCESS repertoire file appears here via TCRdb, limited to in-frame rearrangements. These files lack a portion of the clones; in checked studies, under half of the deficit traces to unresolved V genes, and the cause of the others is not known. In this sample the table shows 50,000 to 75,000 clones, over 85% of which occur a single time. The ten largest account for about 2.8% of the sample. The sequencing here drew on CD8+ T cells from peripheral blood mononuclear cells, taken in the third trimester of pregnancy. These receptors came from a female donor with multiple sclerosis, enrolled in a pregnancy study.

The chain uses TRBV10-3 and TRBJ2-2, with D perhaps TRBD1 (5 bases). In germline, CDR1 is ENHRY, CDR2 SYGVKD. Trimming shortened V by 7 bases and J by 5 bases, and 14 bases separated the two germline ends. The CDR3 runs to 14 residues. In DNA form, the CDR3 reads TGTGCCATCATGATAGGGAAGGGGACCGGGGAGCTGTTTTTT. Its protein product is CAIMIGKGTGELFF.

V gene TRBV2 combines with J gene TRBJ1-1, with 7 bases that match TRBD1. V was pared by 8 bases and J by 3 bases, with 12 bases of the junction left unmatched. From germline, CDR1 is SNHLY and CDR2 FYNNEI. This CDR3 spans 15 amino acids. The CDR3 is CASSQGGAWDTEAFF. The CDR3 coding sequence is TGTGCCAGCTCCCAAGGGGGCGCATGGGACACTGAAGCTTTCTTT. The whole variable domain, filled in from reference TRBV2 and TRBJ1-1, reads EPEVTQTPSHQVTQMGQEVILRCVPISNHLYFYWYRQILGQKVEFLVSFYNNEISEKSEIFDDQFSVERPDGSNFTLKIRSTKLEDSAMYFCASSQGGAWDTEAFFGQGTRLTVV.

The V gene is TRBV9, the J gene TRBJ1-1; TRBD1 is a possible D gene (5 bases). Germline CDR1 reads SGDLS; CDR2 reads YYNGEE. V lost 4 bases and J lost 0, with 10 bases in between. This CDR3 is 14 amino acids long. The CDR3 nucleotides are TGTGCCAGCAGCATCGGACAAATGAACACTGAAGCTTTCTTT. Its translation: CASSIGQMNTEAFF.

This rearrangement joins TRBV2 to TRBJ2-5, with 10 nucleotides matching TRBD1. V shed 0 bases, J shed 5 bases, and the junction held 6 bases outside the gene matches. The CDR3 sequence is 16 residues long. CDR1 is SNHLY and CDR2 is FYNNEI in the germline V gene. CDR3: CASSEAWDRGWETQYF. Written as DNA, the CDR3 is TGTGCCAGCAGTGAAGCTTGGGACAGGGGTTGGGAGACCCAGTACTTC.

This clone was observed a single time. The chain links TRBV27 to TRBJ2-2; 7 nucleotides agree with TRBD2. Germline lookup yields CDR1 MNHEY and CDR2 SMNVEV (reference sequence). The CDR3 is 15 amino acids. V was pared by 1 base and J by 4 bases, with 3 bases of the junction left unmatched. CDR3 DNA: TGTGCCAGCAGTTTATGGGGGGAGGGCACCGGGGAGCTGTTTTTT. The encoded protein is CASSLWGEGTGELFF.

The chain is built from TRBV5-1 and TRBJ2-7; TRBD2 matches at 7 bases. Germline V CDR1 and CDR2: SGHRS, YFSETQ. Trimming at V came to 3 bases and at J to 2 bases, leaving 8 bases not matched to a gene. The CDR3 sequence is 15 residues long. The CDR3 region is CASSSPGRLTYEQYF. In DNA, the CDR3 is TGCGCCAGCAGCTCCCCCGGGAGGCTTACCTACGAGCAGTACTTC.

The CDR3 loop reads CASSLEGLGDEQYF. DNA for the CDR3: TGTGCCAGCAGCTTAGAGGGCCTCGGGGACGAGCAGTACTTC. This chain joins TRBV7-9 and TRBJ2-7, with D possibly matching TRBD2 (5 bases). This CDR3 contains 14 residues. CDR1 is SEHNR, CDR2 FQNEAQ, per germline (reference sequence). Trimming took 1 base from V and 5 from J, leaving 12 bases between them.

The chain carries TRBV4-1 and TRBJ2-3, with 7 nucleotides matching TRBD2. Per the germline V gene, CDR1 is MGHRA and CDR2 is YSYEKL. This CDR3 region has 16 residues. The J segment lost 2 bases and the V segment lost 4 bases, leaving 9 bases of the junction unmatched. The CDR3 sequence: CASSPGGGVDTDTQYF. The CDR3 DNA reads TGCGCCAGCAGCCCGGGGGGAGGGGTCGACACAGATACGCAGTATTTT.

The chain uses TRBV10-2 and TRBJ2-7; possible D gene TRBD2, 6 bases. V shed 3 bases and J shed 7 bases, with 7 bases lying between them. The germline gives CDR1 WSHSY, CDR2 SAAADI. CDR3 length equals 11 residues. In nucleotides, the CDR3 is TGCGCCAGCAGTGACGGACTAGAGCAGTACTTC. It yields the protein CASSDGLEQYF.

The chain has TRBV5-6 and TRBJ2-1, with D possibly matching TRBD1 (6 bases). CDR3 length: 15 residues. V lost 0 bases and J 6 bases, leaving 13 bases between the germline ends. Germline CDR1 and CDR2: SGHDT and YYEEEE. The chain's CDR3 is CASSLGVQGLNEQFF. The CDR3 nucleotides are TGTGCCAGCAGCTTGGGTGTTCAGGGGCTCAATGAGCAGTTCTTC. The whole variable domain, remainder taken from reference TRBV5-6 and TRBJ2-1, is DAGVTQSPTHLIKTRGQQVTLRCSPKSGHDTVSWYQQALGQGPQFIFQYYEEEERQRGNFPDRFSGHQFPNYSSELNVNALLLGDSALYLCASSLGVQGLNEQFFGPGTRLTVL.

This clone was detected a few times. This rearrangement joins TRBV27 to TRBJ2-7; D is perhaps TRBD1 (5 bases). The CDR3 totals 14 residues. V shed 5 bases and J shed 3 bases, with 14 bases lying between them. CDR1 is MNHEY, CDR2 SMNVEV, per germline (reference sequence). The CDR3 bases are TGTGCCAGCAGTCTGGACAACCTAATCTACGAGCAGTACTTC. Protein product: CASSLDNLIYEQYF.

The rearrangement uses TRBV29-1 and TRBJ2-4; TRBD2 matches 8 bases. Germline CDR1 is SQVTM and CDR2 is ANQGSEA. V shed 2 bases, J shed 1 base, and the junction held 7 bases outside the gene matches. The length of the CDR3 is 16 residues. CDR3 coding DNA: TGCAGCGTTGAACCCTTCGGGGGGGAGGCCAAAAACATTCAGTACTTC. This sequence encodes CSVEPFGGEAKNIQYF.

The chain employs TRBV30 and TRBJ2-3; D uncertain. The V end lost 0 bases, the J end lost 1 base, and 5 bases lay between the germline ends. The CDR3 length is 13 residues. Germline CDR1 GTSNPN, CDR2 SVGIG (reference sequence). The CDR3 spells CAWSVSRTDTQYF. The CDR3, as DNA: TGTGCCTGGAGTGTGAGCCGCACAGATACGCAGTATTTT.

CDR3 DNA sequence: TGTGCCAGTAGTATAGGCGGCATCTCCTACGAGCAGTACTTC. Its translation: CASSIGGISYEQYF. The genes are TRBV19 and TRBJ2-7; D is undetermined. This CDR3 is built from 14 residues. The germline gives CDR1 LNHDA, CDR2 SQIVND (reference sequence). The V end was cut by 1 base, the J end by 0 bases, with 7 bases between.

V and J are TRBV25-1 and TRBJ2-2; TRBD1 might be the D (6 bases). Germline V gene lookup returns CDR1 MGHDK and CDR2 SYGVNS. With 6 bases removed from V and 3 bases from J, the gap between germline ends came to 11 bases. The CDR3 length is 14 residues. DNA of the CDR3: TGTGCCAGCAGGAGGCAGGGGTACACCGGGGAGCTGTTTTTT. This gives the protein CASRRQGYTGELFF.

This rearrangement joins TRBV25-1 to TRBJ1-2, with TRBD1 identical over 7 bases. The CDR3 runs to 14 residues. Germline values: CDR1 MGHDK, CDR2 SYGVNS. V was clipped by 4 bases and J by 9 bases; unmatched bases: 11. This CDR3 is CASSVGQALMRYTF. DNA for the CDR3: TGTGCCAGCAGTGTTGGACAGGCTCTTATGCGCTACACCTTC.

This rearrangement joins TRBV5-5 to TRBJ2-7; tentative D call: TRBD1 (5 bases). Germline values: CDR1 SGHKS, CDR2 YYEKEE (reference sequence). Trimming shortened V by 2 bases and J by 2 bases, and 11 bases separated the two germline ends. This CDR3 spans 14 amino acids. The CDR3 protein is CASSFARAAYEQYF. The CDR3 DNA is TGTGCCAGCAGCTTTGCCAGGGCGGCCTACGAGCAGTACTTC.

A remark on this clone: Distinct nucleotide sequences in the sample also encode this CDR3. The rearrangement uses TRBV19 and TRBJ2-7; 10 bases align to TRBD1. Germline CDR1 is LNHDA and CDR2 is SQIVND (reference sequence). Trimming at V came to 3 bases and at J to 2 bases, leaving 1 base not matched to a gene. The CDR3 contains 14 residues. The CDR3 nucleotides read TGTGCCAGTAGTATTGGGACAGGGGCCTACGAGCAGTACTTC. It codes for CASSIGTGAYEQYF.

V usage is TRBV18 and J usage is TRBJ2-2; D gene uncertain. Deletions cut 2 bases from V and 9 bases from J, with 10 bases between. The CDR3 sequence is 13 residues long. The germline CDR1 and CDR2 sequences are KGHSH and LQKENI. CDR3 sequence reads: CASSPDGLRELFF. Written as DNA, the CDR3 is TGTGCCAGCTCACCAGATGGCTTGCGGGAGCTGTTTTTT.

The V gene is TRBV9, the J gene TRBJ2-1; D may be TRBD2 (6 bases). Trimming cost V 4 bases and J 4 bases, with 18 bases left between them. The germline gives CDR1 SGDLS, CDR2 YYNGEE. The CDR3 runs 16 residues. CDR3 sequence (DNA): TGTGCCAGCAGCCCTCGTGGGGGGAGAGGATACAATGAGCAGTTCTTC. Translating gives CASSPRGGRGYNEQFF.

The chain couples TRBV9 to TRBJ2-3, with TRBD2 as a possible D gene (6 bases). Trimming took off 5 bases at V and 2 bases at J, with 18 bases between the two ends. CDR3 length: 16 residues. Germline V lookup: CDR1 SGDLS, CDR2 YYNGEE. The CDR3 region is CASSAARGGFTDTQYF. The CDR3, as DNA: TGTGCCAGCAGTGCCGCCCGCGGAGGGTTCACAGATACGCAGTATTTT.